This record looks at one T cell receptor beta chain sequence and its context. Its cognate antigen is unknown. This specimen belongs to a study of T cells after posttransplantation cyclophosphamide. Clones were sequenced by immunoSEQ multiplex PCR, and TCRdb holds only the in-frame ones, with some missing. The profile covers roughly 21,000 clones, with 80% to 90% appearing a single time and approximately 2% taken by the ten largest. Overall study results and limits: Tissue-infiltrating T cells from skin or gut overlapped little with blood T cells. Recipient CMV seropositivity and CMV reactivation strongly tracked TRB clonality.

Control samples came 1 year after myeloablative marrow transplants with methotrexate plus calcineurin inhibitor. This CDR3 is 14 amino acids long. Trimming removed 4 bases at V and 7 bases at J, with 16 bases between. Looked up from germline, CDR1 is KGHSH and CDR2 is LQKENI. The TCR originated in a female patient aged 30 to 40 who received an allogeneic stem cell transplant from an unrelated donor, was CMV-positive, and had acute and chronic GVHD. Some of these T cells may belong to the graft donor. The sample in question was PBMCs, obtained around 53 weeks after allogeneic stem cell transplant with calcineurin inhibitor and methotrexate. The chain employs TRBV18 and TRBJ1-1; the D gene is possibly TRBD1 (6 bases). Here the CDR3 reads CASSQQGVYGEAFF. The CDR3 region has the DNA TGTGCCAGCTCACAACAGGGTGTTTACGGTGAAGCTTTCTTT.